A single sample gave rise to the 24 T cell receptor beta chains below, sequenced in a study of T cell repertoires in cytomegalovirus infection. Each CDR3 protein is one row after TCRdb ran MiXCR on the reads. The table records approximately 630,000 distinct CDR3 sequences, about 24% of them present only once. The sequenced sample was CD8+ T cells from PBMCs. The origin of the receptors is a human donor in good health (CMV status not recorded). Some clones in this sample may be carry-over from other donors' samples.

This clonotype was counted once. The chain links TRBV9 to TRBJ2-7; 7 bases align to TRBD2. There are 16 residues in the CDR3. CDR1 is SGDLS and CDR2 is YYNGEE in the germline V gene. Losses at the gene ends were 3 bases for V and 3 bases for J; bases not matched to a gene: 12. This CDR3 is CASSESRTRAFYEQYV. The CDR3 DNA reads TGTGCCAGCAGCGAAAGCAGGACTAGGGCCTTCTACGAGCAGTACGTC.

The chain joins TRBV29-1 to TRBJ1-5; tentative D call: TRBD1 (5 bases). Germline values: CDR1 SQVTM, CDR2 ANQGSEA. V was shortened by 6 bases and J by 5 bases, with 5 bases between the two germline ends. The CDR3 loop spans 10 amino acids. DNA for the CDR3: TGCAGCGTGGGGGATCAGCCCCAGCATTTT. Encoded protein: CSVGDQPQHF.

The chain has TRBV6-6 and TRBJ2-1; a weak D match, TRBD1 (5 bases). The germline gives CDR1 MNHNY, CDR2 SVGAGI (reference sequence). Trimming shortened V by 5 bases and J by 10 bases, and 12 bases separated the two germline ends. This CDR3 region has 12 residues. CDR3 in DNA: TGTGCCAGCAGTCCTGGGGCAGTGGAGCAGTTCTTC. Its protein is CASSPGAVEQFF.

This clonotype was counted many times. This chain links TRBV7-2 with TRBJ1-2, with 7 bases identical to TRBD1. Trimming took 5 bases from V and 4 from J; bases not matched to a gene: 10. This CDR3 comprises 15 residues. Germline CDR1 is SGHTA and CDR2 is FQGNSA. CDR3 in DNA: TGTGCCAGCAGCACGTACCGGGACAGAGGCTATGGCTACACCTTC. It yields the protein CASSTYRDRGYGYTF.

This clonotype was seen many times. The V call is TRBV7-3, the J call TRBJ2-7; 8 positions agree with TRBD1. The CDR3 is 15 amino acids. With 1 base clipped from V and 5 bases from J, the junction kept 7 bases outside the gene matches. Germline loops: CDR1 SGHTA, CDR2 FQGTGA. For the CDR3, the DNA is TGTGCCAGCAGCTTAAGGCAGGGGGCGTGGGACGAGCAGTACGTC. Protein: CASSLRQGAWDEQYV.

Ten or more counts support this clonotype. The gene calls are TRBV7-2 and TRBJ2-3, with 7 bases matching TRBD1. V dropped 4 bases and J dropped 0; count of bases not matched to a gene: 13. The CDR3 totals 18 residues. CDR1 is SGHTA and CDR2 is FQGNSA in the germline V gene. The CDR3 here is CASSSRWWDSHSTDTQYF. CDR3 bases: TGTGCCAGCAGCTCCCGATGGTGGGACAGCCATAGCACAGATACGCAGTATTTT.

This clonotype was detected ten times or more. J is TRBJ1-5 and V is TRBV7-9, with D possibly matching TRBD1 (5 bases). The V and J ends lost 1 base and 7 bases respectively, with 14 bases between them. The CDR3 has 15 amino acids. From germline, CDR1 is SEHNR and CDR2 FQNEAQ (reference sequence). CDR3 DNA sequence: TGTGCCAGCAGCTTAGTATCGGGGACCCGGCAGCCCCAGCATTTT. Its protein product is CASSLVSGTRQPQHF.

The chain combines TRBV10-3 with TRBJ2-1; perhaps TRBD2 as D (5 bases). V lost 11 bases and J lost 8, with 19 bases in between. The V gene's germline CDR1 is ENHRY and CDR2 SYGVKD. This CDR3 spans 13 amino acids. This chain's CDR3 is CALNSGLEDEQFF. CDR3 in DNA: TGTGCCCTAAACTCGGGCCTGGAGGATGAGCAGTTCTTC.

This clonotype turned up a few times. This chain links TRBV6-1 with TRBJ2-7; 8 bases fit TRBD1. Per germline, CDR1 MNHNS and CDR2 SASEGT. The CDR3 runs 14 residues. V shed 5 bases and J 6 bases; nucleotides not matched to a gene: 9. The DNA for the CDR3 is TGTGCCAGCAGTTCCTATCCAGGGGGCCCCGAGCAGTACGTC. Translated, it gives CASSSYPGGPEQYV.

This clonotype showed up many times. The V and J genes are TRBV7-2 and TRBJ1-1; D may be TRBD1 (5 bases). Trimming stripped 1 base from V and 11 bases from J, with 11 bases between. The CDR3 extends over 12 amino acids. Germline-derived CDR1 and CDR2 are SGHTA and FQGNSA. The CDR3 region is CASSLGGRDAFF. CDR3 nucleotides: TGTGCCAGCAGCTTAGGGGGGAGAGATGCTTTCTTT.

There are a few counts of this clonotype. The J gene is TRBJ2-3, the V gene TRBV29-1; no clear D gene. V dropped 4 bases and J dropped 2 bases, with 16 bases sitting between them. The CDR3 sequence is 15 residues long. Germline CDR1 and CDR2: SQVTM and ANQGSEA. CDR3 loop: CSVVSGRKLTDTQYF. The CDR3 nucleotides read TGCAGCGTTGTATCTGGCAGGAAACTCACAGATACGCAGTATTTT.

This clonotype was counted ten times or more. This chain uses TRBV27 with TRBJ1-5, with a possible D match to TRBD1 (6 bases). The germline V gene has CDR1 MNHEY and CDR2 SMNVEV (reference sequence). Trimming left V 6 bases short and J 1 base short, with 16 bases between. The CDR3 is made up of 16 amino acids. CDR3 protein: CASRRWGTTSNQPQHF. The CDR3 nucleotides are TGTGCCAGCAGGCGATGGGGGACAACCAGCAATCAGCCCCAGCATTTT.

CDR3 protein: CASSPRLAGGFQETQYF. The CDR3 DNA is TGTGCCAGCAGCCCCCGTTTAGCGGGGGGTTTTCAAGAGACCCAGTACTTC. The chain joins TRBV7-2 to TRBJ2-5, with TRBD2 matching over 10 bases. The CDR3 sequence is 17 residues long. Trimming at V came to 5 bases and at J to 2 bases, leaving 11 bases not matched to a gene. The germline gives CDR1 SGHTA, CDR2 FQGNSA.

The sample holds a few counts of this clonotype. The genes are TRBV7-2 and TRBJ2-7; D possibly corresponds to TRBD1 (5 bases). Germline V gene lookup returns CDR1 SGHTA and CDR2 FQGNSA. The CDR3 consists of 15 residues. V was clipped by 2 bases and J by 0 bases, with 11 bases between them. The CDR3 sequence: CASSLWAGISYEQYF. The DNA of the CDR3 is TGTGCCAGCAGCTTATGGGCAGGGATCTCCTACGAGCAGTACTTC.

J is TRBJ2-7 and V is TRBV5-5, with a weak D call TRBD1 (6 bases). The ends were cut back, 3 bases at V and 0 bases at J, with 7 bases in the middle. Germline V gene sequence: CDR1 SGHKS, CDR2 YYEKEE (reference sequence). The CDR3 extends over 13 amino acids. CDR3 DNA sequence: TGTGCCAGCAGCTGGACAGTCTCCTACGAGCAGTACTTC. As protein: CASSWTVSYEQYF.

There are many counts of this clonotype. The V gene is TRBV6-2 or TRBV6-3, the J gene TRBJ2-1; D remains ambiguous. Trimming cost V 3 bases and J 10 bases, with 7 bases left between them. CDR3 length: 11 amino acids. Germline CDR1 MNHEY, CDR2 SVGEGT. The CDR3 sequence is CASSYRAEQFF. CDR3 nucleotide sequence: TGTGCCAGCAGTTATAGGGCCGAGCAGTTCTTC.

This clonotype has only a few counts. This chain joins TRBV20-1 and TRBJ2-1, with TRBD1 identical over 8 bases. Germline values: CDR1 DFQATT, CDR2 SNEGSKA (reference sequence). CDR3 length: 17 amino acids. Trimming at V came to 4 bases and at J to 5 bases, leaving 16 bases not matched to a gene. The CDR3 DNA reads as TGCAGTGCTATAGGAAACGACCGGGACAGGCCCAACAATGAGCAGTTCTTC. Translation gives CSAIGNDRDRPNNEQFF.

This clonotype was recorded a few times. V and J are TRBV27 and TRBJ2-2; perhaps TRBD2 as D (6 bases). V lost 2 bases, J lost 2 bases, and 9 bases lay in between. Germline assignment: CDR1 MNHEY and CDR2 SMNVEV (reference sequence). This CDR3 is 15 amino acids long. The CDR3 region has the DNA TGTGCCAGCAGTTTAGAGGCGGGAAACACCGGGGAGCTGTTTTTT. Translation gives CASSLEAGNTGELFF.

The chain uses TRBV7-4 and TRBJ1-6, with a weak D call TRBD1 (5 bases). Germline V lookup: CDR1 SGHVT, CDR2 SQSDAQ. The CDR3 contains 22 residues. Between the trimmed V and J ends, which lost 4 bases and 6 bases, there was a span of 34 bases. CDR3 bases: TGTGCCAGCAGCTACGGGACCCCCCCCGCGCCCTCGGGGGTGGACCTTAATTCACCCCTCCACTTT. It codes for CASSYGTPPAPSGVDLNSPLHF.

This clonotype appeared a few times. The chain uses TRBV27 and TRBJ1-5; D perhaps matches TRBD1 (5 bases). V was shortened by 3 bases and J by 7 bases, with 10 bases between the two germline ends. The CDR3 runs 13 residues. From germline, CDR1 is MNHEY and CDR2 SMNVEV (reference sequence). CDR3 DNA sequence: TGTGCCAGCAGTTTGGGGGGGATACAGCCCCAGCATTTT. It specifies CASSLGGIQPQHF.

In this sample, this clonotype turned up many times. J is TRBJ2-1 and V is TRBV7-2, with TRBD1 matching 7 bases. This CDR3 has 15 amino acids. CDR1 is SGHTA, CDR2 FQGNSA, per germline. The ends lost 5 bases at V and 0 bases at J; junction bases unmatched: 4. The CDR3 region is CASSVTGSSYNEQFF. In nucleotides, the CDR3 is TGTGCCAGCAGCGTGACAGGGAGCTCCTACAATGAGCAGTTCTTC.

This clonotype was recorded many times. The rearrangement joins TRBV7-2 to TRBJ2-5; 11 nucleotides match TRBD2. This CDR3 region has 16 residues. CDR1 and CDR2 from the germline V gene are SGHTA and FQGNSA. J lost 4 bases, V lost 5 bases, and 9 bases had no gene match. This chain's CDR3 is CASSPGTSGFLETQYF. CDR3 sequence (DNA): TGTGCCAGCAGCCCGGGGACTAGCGGATTCTTAGAGACCCAGTACTTC.

The gene calls are TRBV3-1 and TRBJ1-1; TRBD1 is a possible D gene (5 bases). CDR1 and CDR2 from the germline V gene are LGHDT and YNNKEL (reference sequence). The CDR3 length is 13 residues. V was shortened by 4 bases and J by 6 bases, with 12 bases between the two germline ends. For the CDR3, the DNA is TGTGCCAGCAGCCGCCCGGGGACGCCTGAAGCTTTCTTT. This encodes CASSRPGTPEAFF.

Ten or more counts support this clonotype. The gene calls are TRBV7-9 and TRBJ1-4; TRBD1 matches at 7 bases. Germline lookup yields CDR1 SEHNR and CDR2 FQNEAQ (reference sequence). The CDR3 extends over 14 amino acids. The CDR3 sequence is CATKTLNRGEKLFF. CDR3 sequence (DNA): TGTGCTACCAAGACCCTAAACAGGGGAGAAAAACTGTTTTTT.